Listed below are T cell receptor beta chains from one sample, sequenced in a study of CXCR3-negative and CXCR3-positive naive CD8 T cells. TCRdb re-called the 5' RACE reads, yielding one record per CDR3 amino acid sequence without DNA. The sample has 3,000 to 4,500 distinct CDR3 sequences; the top ten hold 1.5% to 2%. Material: naive CXCR3- CD8+ T cells from blood. The receptor set was obtained from a human donor in good health. Some clones in this sample may be carry-over from other donors' samples. CDR3s include the opening cysteine and the closing phenylalanine or tryptophan. The listing skips clone size in some rows; elsewhere it reads once, few, many or a size class.

CAGQGSPGNTIYF,TRBV12-3/TRBV12-4,medium-sized,TRBJ1-3
CASSLALDIRSDGYTF,TRBV7-2,medium-sized,TRBJ1-2
CSVDSPTDTQYF,TRBV29-1,NA,TRBJ2-3
CASSQSAEVKNIQYF,TRBV14,medium-sized,TRBJ2-4
CASSQDRGTGELFF,TRBV4-3,NA,TRBJ2-2
CSVWWIGDVNTEAFF,TRBV29-1,medium-sized,TRBJ1-1
CASSLVAFTEAFF,TRBV12-3/TRBV12-4,medium-sized,TRBJ1-1
CASSLRSGFTDTQYF,TRBV7-6,NA,TRBJ2-3
CSARVGTSTDTQYF,TRBV20-1,NA,TRBJ2-3
CASRSSSGTVDIGGTEAFF,TRBV6-5,medium-sized,TRBJ1-1
CSVEIGSYEQYF,TRBV29-1,medium-sized,TRBJ2-7
CSVDKWQGGAGVLADTQYF,TRBV29-1,NA,TRBJ2-3
CASLTGYGYTF,TRBV19,NA,TRBJ1-2
CATSRGYREGETQYF,TRBV15,medium-sized,TRBJ2-5
CASLELAGENEQFF,TRBV7-2,NA,TRBJ2-1
CSVVAENTEAFF,TRBV29-1,NA,TRBJ1-1
CASSSGPGAYNEQFF,TRBV5-1,medium-sized,TRBJ2-1
CASSLDVVVDTEAFF,TRBV11-2,NA,TRBJ1-1
CASSSFHRVTETQYF,TRBV5-6,NA,TRBJ2-5
CASSQGDISTDTQYF,TRBV4-1,medium-sized,TRBJ2-3
CATSKRPGQGSTGELFF,TRBV15,medium-sized,TRBJ2-2
CSVETGLPEAFF,TRBV29-1,NA,TRBJ1-1
CASSVGTNNEQFF,TRBV9,NA,TRBJ2-1
CSVLLNTEAFF,TRBV29-1,medium-sized,TRBJ1-1
CASSQAPQGPSPLHF,TRBV14,NA,TRBJ1-6
CSVEGSQETQYF,TRBV29-1,medium-sized,TRBJ2-5
CASSQGRGGTGELFF,TRBV3-1,NA,TRBJ2-2
CASSIDPILVAEVQETQYF,TRBV19,NA,TRBJ2-5
CASSQVTTDQNYGYTF,TRBV4-1,NA,TRBJ1-2
CASSPAGTVGTQYF,TRBV12-3/TRBV12-4,NA,TRBJ2-5
CASSQDSTCWGYTF,TRBV4-3,NA,TRBJ1-2
CASSQDRGFQPQHF,TRBV4-1,NA,TRBJ1-5
CASSYSEQGNYGYTF,TRBV6-6,NA,TRBJ1-2
CASSDLGGTGELFF,TRBV7-8,medium-sized,TRBJ2-2
CASGDRAVDGTDTQYF,TRBV2,NA,TRBJ2-3
CSVEGGEMSLRETQYF,TRBV29-1,medium-sized,TRBJ2-5
CSGAGLADSGANVLTF,TRBV29-1,NA,TRBJ2-6
CATRGRNTGELFF,TRBV6-6,NA,TRBJ2-2
CASRSGFIPPEAFF,TRBV6-2/TRBV6-3,medium-sized,TRBJ1-1
CASGSLLYTEAFF,TRBV27,medium-sized,TRBJ1-1